This TCR beta chain derives from a study of shared clonotypes between healthy human individuals. Overall study findings and caveats: It was only blood that was sampled, and tissue repertoires likely differ.

All donors were Caucasian adults living in Nashville, Tennessee. Clones were read by immunoSEQ multiplex PCR, and TCRdb kept only the in-frame ones, dropping some. The sample lists about 450,000 clones, around 80% occurring once. This clone has just one count. The antigen is unknown. V was clipped by 5 bases and J by 1 base, with 8 bases between them. The CDR3 has 14 residues. The germline CDR1 and CDR2 sequences are SGHVS and FQNEAQ. Sequenced input: PBMCs. V usage is TRBV7-8 and J usage is TRBJ2-2; no definite D call. The sequence derives from a woman aged 40 to 50 in good health. Some clones in this sample may be carry-over from other donors' samples. The CDR3 coding sequence is TGTGCCAGCAGCCACAAACGGAACACCGGGGAGCTGTTTTTT. Translated, it gives CASSHKRNTGELFF.